These T cell receptor beta chains were read from a single sample in a study of human thymus T cells. The method was immunoSEQ multiplex PCR; TCRdb's version includes in-frame clones alone and lacks a portion of them. The data show roughly 86,000 clones, with nearly 98% seen just once and approximately 0.03% held by the top ten. Sample: thymus tissue. These receptors were obtained from a boy under two years old with a congenital heart defect but otherwise immunologically healthy. Each CDR3 is given with its conserved first and last residue. Fields, in order: V gene, D gene, clone size, J gene, CDR3 protein, CDR3 DNA. A D gene is named only where the DNA matches it firmly. Clone size is stated in some rows and not others, as once, few, many or a class when expanded.

TRBV14	.	.	TRBJ2-7	CASTPTGGGPFNEQYF	TGTGCCAGCACCCCAACAGGGGGAGGGCCCTTCAACGAGCAGTACTTC
TRBV7-9	TRBD1	.	TRBJ1-2	CASSLRDREQNYGYTF	TGTGCCAGCAGCTTACGGGACAGAGAACAGAACTATGGCTACACCTTC
TRBV5-1	.	.	TRBJ2-7	CASSYWPGDFSYEQYF	TGCGCCAGCAGCTACTGGCCAGGGGATTTTTCCTACGAGCAGTACTTC
TRBV2	.	.	TRBJ2-1	CASSETQRQFF	TGTGCCAGCAGTGAAACCCAGCGGCAGTTCTTC
TRBV6-6	.	once	TRBJ1-4	CASSYPKAVNEKLFF	TGTGCCAGCAGTTACCCCAAGGCAGTTAATGAAAAACTGTTTTTT
TRBV29-1	TRBD1	.	TRBJ2-2	CSVQTGRGTGELFF	TGCAGCGTGCAGACAGGGAGAGGGACCGGGGAGCTGTTTTTT
TRBV5-1	.	.	TRBJ2-7	CASSPRSGGSYEQYF	TGCGCCAGCAGCCCACGGAGTGGGGGGTCCTACGAGCAGTACTTC
TRBV7-2	TRBD1	.	TRBJ1-2	CASSLYWDRGLGYGYTF	TGTGCCAGCAGCTTATATTGGGACAGGGGGTTAGGCTATGGCTACACCTTC
TRBV5-6	TRBD1	.	TRBJ1-6	CASSSYRDRGPSPLHF	TGTGCCAGCAGCTCGTACCGGGACAGGGGGCCATCACCCCTCCACTTT
TRBV5-6	TRBD1	.	TRBJ2-3	CASRSDRGITDTQYF	TGTGCCAGCAGATCGGACAGGGGGATCACAGATACGCAGTATTTT
TRBV19	.	.	TRBJ2-7	CASGHSGTPTYEQYF	TGTGCCAGTGGGCACTCCGGGACTCCCACCTACGAGCAGTACTTC
TRBV6-4	.	.	TRBJ2-7	CASSKWAYDEQYF	TGTGCCAGCAGTAAGTGGGCTTACGACGAGCAGTACTTC